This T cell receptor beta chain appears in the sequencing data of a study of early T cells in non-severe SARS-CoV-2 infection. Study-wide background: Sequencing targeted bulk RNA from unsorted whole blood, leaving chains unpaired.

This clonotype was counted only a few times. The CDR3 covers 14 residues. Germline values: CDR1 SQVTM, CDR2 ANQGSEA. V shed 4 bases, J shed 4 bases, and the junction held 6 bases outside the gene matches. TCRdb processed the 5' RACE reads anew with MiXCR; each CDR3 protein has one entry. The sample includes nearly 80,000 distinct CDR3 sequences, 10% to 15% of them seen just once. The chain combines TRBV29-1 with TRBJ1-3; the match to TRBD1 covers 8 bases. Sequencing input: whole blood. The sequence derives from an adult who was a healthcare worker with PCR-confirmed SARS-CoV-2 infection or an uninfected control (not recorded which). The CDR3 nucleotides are TGCAGCGTTGGGGGAGACAGGGGAGGAAACACCATATATTTT. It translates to CSVGGDRGGNTIYF.